This T cell receptor beta chain was documented in a study of cytomegalovirus exposure and HLA in healthy donors. Whole-study results and caveats: Overall, approximately 180 TCR beta chains were annotated as cytomegalovirus-associated. Most likely, a cluster of highly shared sequence variants arose as a sequencing artifact.

The CDR3 consists of 13 residues. With 6 bases clipped from V and 4 bases from J, the junction kept 6 bases outside the gene matches. Per the germline V gene, CDR1 is SQVTM and CDR2 is ANQGSEA. Note on this clone: Its antigen is currently unknown.

PCR was performed using 60 Vbeta and 13 Jbeta primers. Assay used: immunoSEQ multiplex PCR; TCRdb lists only in-frame clones, some missing. The sample contains 75,000 to 90,000 clones, approximately 79% of which appear only once. This sequence joins TRBV29-1 and TRBJ2-5; TRBD1 aligns across 9 bases. Sample: PBMCs. The receptor comes from a human donor in good health. The CDR3 nucleotides are TGCAGCGTGAGGGGGACAGGGACAGAGACCCAGTACTTC. This translates into CSVRGTGTETQYF.